The next 23 T cell receptor beta chains were all read from a single sample in a study of blood T cell repertoires in COVID-19. The method was immunoSEQ multiplex PCR; TCRdb's version includes in-frame clones alone and lacks a portion of them. The sample shows more than 200,000 clones, approximately 90% of them seen only once. The sample consisted of peripheral blood. Every receptor here comes from a man younger than 35 with active or convalescent COVID-19.

The chain joins TRBV2 to TRBJ2-1, with 8 bases fitting TRBD1. Trimming cost V 6 bases and J 2 bases; bases outside gene matches: 6. The germline gives CDR1 SNHLY, CDR2 FYNNEI. The CDR3 contains 15 residues. CDR3 sequence reads: CASSRDRGTYNEQFF. The CDR3 nucleotides read TGTGCCAGCAGCCGAGACAGGGGTACCTACAATGAGCAGTTCTTC.

The genes are TRBV19 and TRBJ2-5, with TRBD2 matching over 12 bases. Germline CDR1 and CDR2: LNHDA and SQIVND (reference sequence). CDR3 length equals 16 residues. V shed 3 bases, J shed 1 base, and the junction held 3 bases outside the gene matches. The CDR3 DNA sequence: TGTGCCAGTAGTATTGCTAGCGGGGGGGCCCAAGAGACCCAGTACTTC. Its translation: CASSIASGGAQETQYF.

The chain links TRBV11-3 to TRBJ2-2; 11 bases fit TRBD1. Losses at the gene ends were 2 bases for V and 6 bases for J; bases not matched to a gene: 5. Germline values: CDR1 SGHNT, CDR2 YENEEA. CDR3 length: 16 residues. The CDR3 sequence is CASSLPRGQGAGELFF. CDR3 nucleotide sequence: TGTGCCAGCAGCTTACCAAGGGGACAGGGGGCCGGGGAGCTGTTTTTT.

This chain links TRBV27 with TRBJ1-2, with 7 bases that match TRBD1. The V segment lost 5 bases and the J segment 6 bases; nucleotides outside the gene matches: 9. CDR1 is MNHEY, CDR2 SMNVEV, per germline (reference sequence). The CDR3 covers 14 residues. In nucleotides, the CDR3 is TGTGCCAGCAGTCCCTATACAGGGGACGATGGCTACACCTTC. It translates to CASSPYTGDDGYTF.

This chain connects TRBV3-1 (or the pseudogene TRBV3-2) to TRBJ2-1; 9 positions agree with TRBD2. This CDR3 is built from 16 residues. With V trimmed by 7 bases and J by 5 bases, 12 bases remained unmatched. CDR1 LGHDT and CDR2 YNNKEL come from the germline V gene (reference sequence). CDR3 DNA: TGTGCCAGCACCTCCTATGGACGCGGGGGGGACAATGAGCAGTTCTTC. Its translation is CASTSYGRGGDNEQFF.

The rearrangement uses TRBV7-2 and TRBJ2-5, with TRBD2 identical over 12 bases. The CDR3 totals 14 residues. The germline V gene encodes CDR1 SGHTA and CDR2 FQGNSA. V was pared by 5 bases and J by 9 bases, with 7 bases of the junction left unmatched. The CDR3 DNA sequence: TGTGCCAGCAGCACCACTAGCGGGGGGCTCCCCCAGTACTTC. It specifies CASSTTSGGLPQYF.

The chain joins TRBV14 to TRBJ1-5; the D is unclear. The CDR3 has 13 amino acids. CDR1 is SGHDN and CDR2 is FVKESK in the germline V gene. Trimming removed 8 bases from V and 2 bases from J, with 10 bases in between. The CDR3 region is CASPGEGNQPQHF. The CDR3 DNA sequence: TGTGCCAGCCCCGGCGAGGGCAATCAGCCCCAGCATTTT.

The V and J genes are TRBV28 and TRBJ1-2, with D unresolved. This CDR3 region has 13 residues. V dropped 6 bases and J dropped 4 bases, with 12 bases sitting between them. Germline V CDR1 and CDR2: MDHEN, SYDVKM. The CDR3 loop reads CASRPSQSYGYTF. The CDR3 coding sequence is TGTGCCAGCAGACCTTCTCAGTCCTATGGCTACACCTTC.

The gene calls are TRBV2 and TRBJ1-1, with TRBD1 matching over 7 bases. The J segment lost 6 bases and the V segment lost 4 bases, leaving 8 bases of the junction unmatched. Per the germline V gene, CDR1 is SNHLY and CDR2 is FYNNEI. The CDR3 has 14 amino acids. CDR3 sequence: CASSARTGGSEAFF. CDR3 bases: TGTGCCAGCAGTGCAAGGACAGGCGGATCTGAAGCTTTCTTT.

The chain has TRBV10-3 and TRBJ1-2; 7 positions agree with TRBD1. This CDR3 has 14 amino acids. After removal of 6 bases from V and 6 bases from J, the junction contained 10 bases not matched to a gene. Germline lookup yields CDR1 ENHRY and CDR2 SYGVKD. In DNA, the CDR3 is TGTGCCATCAGAGACCGGGACAGCGCAGATGGCTACACCTTC. It encodes CAIRDRDSADGYTF.

The genes are TRBV6-6 and TRBJ1-5; 8 bases align to TRBD1. The junction had 8 bases not matched to a gene; V was cut back by 6 bases and J by 4 bases. The V gene's germline CDR1 is MNHNY and CDR2 SVGAGI (reference sequence). This CDR3 comprises 15 residues. CDR3 in DNA: TGTGCCAGCAGGAAGGACAGGGTTCGGAATCAGCCCCAGCATTTT. Amino acids: CASRKDRVRNQPQHF.

This clone was seen a handful of times. The CDR3 loop reads CASSLERAGAHNEQFF. CDR3 sequence (DNA): TGCGCCAGCAGCTTGGAAAGGGCAGGGGCACACAATGAGCAGTTCTTC. The genes are TRBV5-1 and TRBJ2-1, with a weak D call TRBD1 (6 bases). The CDR3 is 16 amino acids. V lost 0 bases, J lost 5 bases, and 15 bases lay in between. Germline V lookup: CDR1 SGHRS, CDR2 YFSETQ.

The chain carries TRBV30 and TRBJ2-1; D perhaps matches TRBD1 (5 bases). Germline CDR1 and CDR2: GTSNPN and SVGIG (reference sequence). Trimming removed 3 bases from V and 9 bases from J, with 18 bases in between. CDR3 length equals 14 residues. The CDR3 is CAWRVSVGVGEQFF. The DNA for the CDR3 is TGTGCCTGGAGAGTTAGTGTAGGGGTTGGTGAGCAGTTCTTC.

This clone has just one count. The chain uses TRBV11-2 and TRBJ1-2; possibly TRBD1 for D (6 bases). Trimming pared 5 bases from V and 11 bases from J, leaving 30 bases between. Germline V lookup: CDR1 SGHAT, CDR2 FQNNGV. The CDR3 is 17 amino acids. The CDR3 spells CASSPLEYDRIGYTYTF. DNA of the CDR3: TGTGCCAGCAGCCCATTAGAATATGACAGGATCGGGTATACGTACACCTTC.

V usage is TRBV6-5 and J usage is TRBJ2-7, with 10 bases fitting TRBD2. The V segment lost 7 bases and the J segment 5 bases; nucleotides outside the gene matches: 5. Germline V gene sequence: CDR1 MNHEY, CDR2 SVGAGI. This CDR3 has 13 residues. The CDR3 DNA reads TGTGCCAGCACTAAACTAGCGGGACACGAGCAGTACTTC. Protein product: CASTKLAGHEQYF.

V gene TRBV6-5 combines with J gene TRBJ1-2, with 7 nucleotides matching TRBD1. Germline trimming cut 4 bases from V and 7 bases from J; bases unmatched to any gene: 3. This CDR3 is 12 amino acids long. The germline CDR1 and CDR2 sequences are MNHEY and SVGAGI. The CDR3 DNA sequence: TGTGCCAGCAGTTTAAACAGGGGTGGCTACACCTTC. The encoded protein is CASSLNRGGYTF.

This rearrangement joins TRBV15 to TRBJ1-4; TRBD1 might be the D (6 bases). Germline assignment: CDR1 LNHNV and CDR2 YYDKDF (reference sequence). The V end was cut by 0 bases, the J end by 6 bases, with 11 bases between. CDR3 length: 15 amino acids. The CDR3: CATSRDRGWDEKLFF. The DNA for the CDR3 is TGTGCCACCAGCAGAGACAGGGGATGGGATGAAAAACTGTTTTTT.

CDR3 sequence: CASSAGQEPYEQYF. The CDR3 DNA reads as TGTGCCAGCAGCGCGGGACAGGAACCCTACGAGCAGTACTTC. This chain uses TRBV9 with TRBJ2-7; 8 nucleotides match TRBD1. CDR1 and CDR2 from the germline V gene are SGDLS and YYNGEE. The trim removed 3 bases at V and 2 bases at J, leaving 4 bases unmatched. The CDR3 consists of 14 residues.

V and J are TRBV5-4 and TRBJ2-5, with 10 bases identical to TRBD2. The CDR3 consists of 14 residues. The trim removed 4 bases at V and 4 bases at J, leaving 4 bases unmatched. Germline CDR1 reads SGHNT; CDR2 reads YYREEE (reference sequence). The CDR3 coding sequence is TGTGCCAGCAGCCAGGGACTAGCGTTAGAGACCCAGTACTTC. Its protein product is CASSQGLALETQYF.

For the CDR3, the DNA is TGTGCTAGTGGTTTGGACGGGGTCAATGGCTACACCTTC. This gives the protein CASGLDGVNGYTF. This chain joins TRBV12-5 and TRBJ1-2; no definite D call. CDR1 is LGHNT, CDR2 FRNRAP, per germline. V was pared by 1 base and J by 6 bases, with 9 bases between. This CDR3 has 13 residues.

V gene TRBV2 combines with J gene TRBJ2-3; 11 bases map to TRBD2. Germline-derived CDR1 and CDR2 are SNHLY and FYNNEI. The V segment lost 3 bases and the J segment 2 bases; nucleotides outside the gene matches: 4. The CDR3 contains 16 residues. The CDR3 bases are TGTGCCAGCAGTGAGGGACTAGCGGACTTCACAGATACGCAGTATTTT. Encoded protein: CASSEGLADFTDTQYF.

V usage is TRBV29-1 and J usage is TRBJ2-7; TRBD2 agrees at 8 bases. The CDR3 has 13 residues. The germline CDR1 and CDR2 sequences are SQVTM and ANQGSEA. V dropped 5 bases and J dropped 2; count of bases not matched to a gene: 5. CDR3: CSVRLANAYEQYF. The CDR3 DNA sequence: TGCAGCGTTCGACTAGCGAATGCCTACGAGCAGTACTTC.

The count of this clone is one. Sequence at one end of the junction differs from germline and may be a read error. The J gene is TRBJ2-7, the V gene TRBV9; D remains unclear. CDR1 is SGDLS and CDR2 is YYNGEE in the germline V gene. CDR3 length equals 11 residues. CDR3 amino acids: CASSVDDQRNF. The CDR3 nucleotides are TGTGCCAGCAGCGTAGACGATCAGAGGAACTTC.